The rows below give T cell receptor beta chains drawn from one sample of a study of identical twins. TCRdb reanalysed the 5' RACE reads using MiXCR and keeps one entry per CDR3 protein. This table holds around 1.7 million distinct CDR3 sequences, about 32% found once. The sequenced sample was cord blood. These receptor sequences come from a newborn girl in good health. The CDR3 runs from the conserved cysteine through the conserved F or W. D genes are given only for firm matches. Some rows mark clone size as missing; the rest say once, few, many or name a class of expanded clone.

j_call | clone_size | d_call | v_call | cdr3_nt | cdr3_aa
TRBJ2-5 | once | . | TRBV12-3/TRBV12-4 | TGTGCCAGCAGTTTTGAGAGGTGGGTGCAGTACTTC | CASSFERWVQYF
TRBJ1-1 | . | TRBD1 | TRBV2 | TGTGCCAGCATAGAGGGGGCAATGAACACTGAAGCTTTCTTT | CASIEGAMNTEAFF
TRBJ2-1 | . | . | TRBV20-1 | TGCAGTGCTAGCGCGCAAGGGTTCATACTGAATGAGCAGTTCTTC | CSASAQGFILNEQFF
TRBJ2-5 | . | TRBD1 | TRBV10-3 | TGTGCCATCAGCTGGACAGGCCAAGAGACCCAGTACTTC | CAISWTGQETQYF
TRBJ2-1 | many | . | TRBV29-1 | TGCAGCGTCCTCTTTCGGGTAGCGGCTTACAATGAGCAGTTCTTC | CSVLFRVAAYNEQFF
TRBJ1-2 | few | . | TRBV10-3 | TGTGCCATCACTACAGGGCTCCTTTATGGCTACACCTTC | CAITTGLLYGYTF
TRBJ2-1 | few | . | TRBV5-8 | TGTGCCAGCAGCTCCTCCCCTAGCGAGTACTATGAGCAGTTCTTC | CASSSSPSEYYEQFF
TRBJ2-7 | . | . | TRBV28 | TGTGCCAGCAGAAGGATGTACGAGCAGTACTTC | CASRRMYEQYF
TRBJ1-2 | . | . | TRBV14 | TGTGCCAGCAGCCATCTCACCCGACAGAGTCACTATGGCTACACCTTC | CASSHLTRQSHYGYTF
TRBJ2-3 | . | . | TRBV6-6 | TGTGCCAGCACGACGGGACACATCACAGATACGCAGTATTTT | CASTTGHITDTQYF
TRBJ1-5 | . | . | TRBV28 | TGTGCCAGCAGTTTTCCCCGCGACATCCGCAATCAGCCCCAGCATTTT | CASSFPRDIRNQPQHF
TRBJ2-3 | . | TRBD1 | TRBV5-6 | TGTGCCAGCAGCTTGGGGACAGGGGTCACAGGAGATACGCAGTATTTT | CASSLGTGVTGDTQYF
TRBJ2-7 | few | TRBD2 | TRBV7-8 | TGTGCCAGCAGCTTATCTGTAGCGGGAGGAAGCTCCTACGAGCAGTACTTC | CASSLSVAGGSSYEQYF
TRBJ1-4 | few | . | TRBV20-1 | TGCAGTGCAAACCAAAATGAAAAACTGTTTTTT | CSANQNEKLFF
TRBJ2-4 | few | . | TRBV5-6 | TGTGCCAGCAGCTTGGGGTGGGGGATTGGAAACATTCAGTACTTC | CASSLGWGIGNIQYF
TRBJ2-1 | . | . | TRBV7-2 | TGTGCCAGCAGCTTAGTAAAACCGGGAGAGCAGTTCTTC | CASSLVKPGEQFF
TRBJ1-2 | many | . | TRBV2 | TGTGCCAGCAGTGGGGATGGCTACACCTTC | CASSGDGYTF
TRBJ1-2 | few | . | TRBV6-1 | TGTGCCAGCAGTGAAAGGTTAGGGGGGCGAGGCTACACCTTC | CASSERLGGRGYTF
TRBJ2-1 | . | TRBD1 | TRBV6-1 | TGTGCCAGCACCGAGGGGGCCTCCTACAATGAGCAGTTCTTC | CASTEGASYNEQFF
TRBJ2-1 | few | TRBD2 | TRBV20-1 | TGCAGTGCTAGAGTCTGGGAGGGCTACAATGAGCAGTTCTTC | CSARVWEGYNEQFF
TRBJ1-6 | . | . | TRBV24-1 | TGTGCCACCAGTCACGGGAATTCACCCCTCCACTTT | CATSHGNSPLHF
TRBJ2-7 | few | . | TRBV18 | TGTGCCAGCTCACCACCCAATCTGAACAAGGGCTACGAGCAGTACTTC | CASSPPNLNKGYEQYF
TRBJ2-1 | . | . | TRBV6-1 | TGTGCCAGCAGCAAAGGGCTTTTGCAAGAGACCCAGTTCTTC | CASSKGLLQETQFF
TRBJ1-5 | . | . | TRBV7-2 | TGTGCCAGCAGCTTCCTCCATCAGCCCCAGCATTTT | CASSFLHQPQHF
TRBJ2-5 | few | . | TRBV6-1 | TGTGCCAGCAGTCCCGCTAACGCACAGGGAAAGTGGGAGACCCAGTACTTC | CASSPANAQGKWETQYF
TRBJ2-1 | few | . | TRBV6-2/TRBV6-3 | TGTGCCAGCAGTTACCCTGACAGCCAGCAGTTCTTC | CASSYPDSQQFF
TRBJ2-3 | . | TRBD2 | TRBV4-1 | TGCGCCAGCAGCCAACAGGGACTAGCGGGGGTAGATACGCAGTATTTT | CASSQQGLAGVDTQYF
TRBJ2-1 | . | TRBD2 | TRBV2 | TGTGCCAGCAGTGGCCTAGCGGTTGAGCAGTTCTTC | CASSGLAVEQFF
TRBJ2-3 | few | . | TRBV3-1 | TGTGCCAGCAGCCGGTTGACGGAAGATACGCAGTATTTT | CASSRLTEDTQYF
TRBJ2-3 | . | . | TRBV6-2/TRBV6-3 | TGTGCCAGCAGGGAGCGGGATACGCAGTATTTT | CASRERDTQYF
TRBJ2-3 | many | . | TRBV6-6 | TGTGCCAGCAGTTACTCGTCGAGCACAGATACGCAGTATTTT | CASSYSSSTDTQYF
TRBJ2-2 | . | TRBD1 | TRBV5-1 | TGCGCCAGCAGCCCCGGGACAGGGGTAACCGGGGAGCTGTTTTTT | CASSPGTGVTGELFF